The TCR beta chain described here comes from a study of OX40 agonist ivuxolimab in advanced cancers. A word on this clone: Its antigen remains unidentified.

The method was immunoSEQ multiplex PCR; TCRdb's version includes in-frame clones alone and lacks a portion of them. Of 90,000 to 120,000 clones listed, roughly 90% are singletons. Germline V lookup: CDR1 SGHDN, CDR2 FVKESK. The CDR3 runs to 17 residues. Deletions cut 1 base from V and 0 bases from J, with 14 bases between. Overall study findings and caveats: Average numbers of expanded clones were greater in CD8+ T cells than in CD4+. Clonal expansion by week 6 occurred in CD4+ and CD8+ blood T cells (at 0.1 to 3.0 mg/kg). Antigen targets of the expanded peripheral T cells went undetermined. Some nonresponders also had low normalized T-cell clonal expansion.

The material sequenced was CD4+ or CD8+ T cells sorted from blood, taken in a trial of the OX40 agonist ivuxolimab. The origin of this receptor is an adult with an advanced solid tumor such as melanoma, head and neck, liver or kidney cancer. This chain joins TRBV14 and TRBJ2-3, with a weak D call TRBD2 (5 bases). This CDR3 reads CASSQATGTLSTDTQYF. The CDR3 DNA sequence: TGTGCCAGCAGCCAAGCGACGGGAACGCTGAGCACAGATACGCAGTATTTT.